Listed here are 30 T cell receptor beta chains from one sample, sequenced in a study of Ad26.COV2.S vaccination and SARS-CoV-2 variants. The repertoire was sequenced with immunoSEQ multiplex PCR; TCRdb's copy has only in-frame clones and lacks some. In the table there are about 400,000 clones, over 75% of which are singletons. Noted treatment: about 20 received Ad26.COV2.S at low or high dose, single or two shots; roughly five received placebo; per-sample allocation not given. The samples were gathered on day 63 after the first injection of vaccine or placebo. The sample was peripheral blood, taken in a trial of Ad26.COV2.S vaccine versus placebo. These TCRs come from a person aged 18-60 years who received the Ad26.COV2.S COVID-19 vaccine or a placebo.

CDR3 loop: CASSQFWVAQTYEQYF. The CDR3 DNA reads as TGCGCCAGCAGCCAATTCTGGGTAGCGCAAACCTACGAGCAGTACTTC. The chain uses TRBV4-1 and TRBJ2-7; D is possibly TRBD2 (5 bases). Germline V CDR1 and CDR2: MGHRA, YSYEKL. The CDR3 totals 16 residues. V was pared by 2 bases and J by 2 bases, with 16 bases between.

This clone was found once. Other DNA sequences in the same sample also yield this CDR3. The chain is built from TRBV28 and TRBJ1-1; weak D call: TRBD1 (6 bases). V was trimmed by 5 bases and J by 4 bases, leaving 17 bases between them. The germline V gene encodes CDR1 MDHEN and CDR2 SYDVKM. CDR3 length: 15 amino acids. CDR3 region: CASSLLTGSSTEAFF. The CDR3 bases are TGTGCCAGCAGTCTGCTTACAGGGAGTAGCACTGAAGCTTTCTTT.

V is TRBV6-4 and J is TRBJ2-3; D gene unclear. Germline V gives CDR1 MRHNA, CDR2 SNTAGT. V was shortened by 0 bases and J by 6 bases, with 13 bases between the two germline ends. The CDR3 is 15 amino acids. CDR3 region: CASSDSANRGDTQYF. In DNA form, the CDR3 reads TGTGCCAGCAGTGACTCTGCTAATCGCGGTGATACGCAGTATTTT.

This clone was seen more than once but under ten times. The chain employs TRBV9 and TRBJ2-1, with TRBD2 identical over 8 bases. Germline CDR1 reads SGDLS; CDR2 reads YYNGEE. This CDR3 contains 15 residues. V dropped 0 bases and J dropped 4; count of bases not matched to a gene: 3. CDR3 sequence: CASSVDGRVYNEQFF. The CDR3 DNA is TGTGCCAGCAGCGTAGACGGGAGGGTATACAATGAGCAGTTCTTC.

The V call is TRBV3-1 (or the pseudogene TRBV3-2), the J call TRBJ2-3; D is uncertain. The germline V gene encodes CDR1 LGHDT and CDR2 YNNKEL (reference sequence). Trimming cost V 2 bases and J 5 bases, with 14 bases left between them. The CDR3 is 15 residues long. The CDR3 DNA reads TGTGCCAGCAGCCAATTTGATACAGCAGTAGATACGCAGTATTTT. Encoded protein: CASSQFDTAVDTQYF.

CDR3 in DNA: TGTGCCAGCAGCGCAGGGAACGGTGAAAAACTGTTTTTT. Translating it yields CASSAGNGEKLFF. The chain recombines TRBV27 with TRBJ1-4; D is perhaps TRBD1 (5 bases). Trimming removed 6 bases at V and 7 bases at J, with 12 bases between. CDR3 size: 13 residues. The germline gives CDR1 MNHEY, CDR2 SMNVEV (reference sequence).

The J gene is TRBJ2-5, the V gene TRBV27; perhaps D is TRBD1 or TRBD2 (6 bases each). V gave up 4 bases and J gave up 6 bases, with 18 bases separating them. This CDR3 has 15 amino acids. In germline, CDR1 is MNHEY, CDR2 SMNVEV (reference sequence). CDR3: CASSSGLPRGKTQYF. The CDR3 DNA reads as TGTGCCAGCAGTTCGGGACTGCCGAGGGGGAAGACCCAGTACTTC.

V gene TRBV5-5 combines with J gene TRBJ1-1, with D possibly matching TRBD1 (5 bases). CDR1 and CDR2 (germline): SGHKS, YYEKEE (reference sequence). The V and J ends lost 1 base and 2 bases respectively, with 6 bases between them. There are 13 residues in the CDR3. The CDR3 coding sequence is TGTGCCAGCAGCTTGTGGGACAACACTGAAGCTTTCTTT. It is translated as CASSLWDNTEAFF.

The chain couples TRBV28 to TRBJ1-1; 7 bases match TRBD1. V lost 5 bases and J lost 2; bases outside the gene matches: 5. The CDR3 length is 14 residues. Per the germline V gene, CDR1 is MDHEN and CDR2 is SYDVKM. Here the CDR3 reads CASSEGALNTEAFF. The CDR3 DNA is TGTGCCAGCAGTGAGGGGGCCCTAAACACTGAAGCTTTCTTT.

The chain carries TRBV19 and TRBJ1-2, with TRBD1 matching over 9 bases. The CDR3 loop spans 15 amino acids. V lost 3 bases, J lost 6 bases, and 8 bases stayed unmatched. Germline V gives CDR1 LNHDA, CDR2 SQIVND (reference sequence). The CDR3 DNA follows: TGTGCCAGTAGTATGGGGAACAGGGGGCCTAATGGCTACACCTTC. Encoded protein: CASSMGNRGPNGYTF. The full variable domain, with the rest looked up from reference TRBV19 and TRBJ1-2, is DGGITQSPKYLFRKEGQNVTLSCEQNLNHDAMYWYRQDPGQGLRLIYYSQIVNDFQKGDIAEGYSVSREKKESFPLTVTSAQKNPTAFYLCASSMGNRGPNGYTFGSGTRLTVV.

The chain uses TRBV19 and TRBJ2-7; no clear D gene. Looked up from germline, CDR1 is LNHDA and CDR2 is SQIVND (reference sequence). V was pared by 6 bases and J by 1 base, with 13 bases between. The CDR3 consists of 14 residues. CDR3 region: CASRTDGRSYEQYF. The DNA of the CDR3 is TGTGCCAGTAGAACCGATGGGCGATCCTACGAGCAGTACTTC.

As for this clone: The identical CDR3 is also encoded by other nucleotide sequences in the sample. The rearrangement uses TRBV28 and TRBJ2-7; D remains unclear. Germline V gene data show CDR1 as MDHEN and CDR2 as SYDVKM. The CDR3 consists of 12 residues. Deletions cut 3 bases from V and 2 bases from J, with 5 bases between. This CDR3 reads CASSFTTYEQYF. The CDR3 region has the DNA TGTGCCAGCAGTTTTACCACCTACGAGCAGTACTTC.

The J gene is TRBJ2-7, the V gene TRBV28; D possibly uses TRBD1 or TRBD2 (8 bases each). Germline V gives CDR1 MDHEN, CDR2 SYDVKM. V was cut by 3 bases and J by 5 bases, with 23 bases left in between. This CDR3 region has 17 residues. CDR3 residues: CASSFGGAGGLKHEQYF. CDR3 in DNA: TGTGCCAGCAGTTTCGGGGGGGCAGGGGGCTTGAAGCACGAGCAGTACTTC.

The V and J genes are TRBV4-3 and TRBJ2-1; 12 bases line up with TRBD2. V shed 4 bases, J shed 6 bases, and the junction held 10 bases outside the gene matches. Per germline, CDR1 LGHNA and CDR2 YSLEER. The CDR3 loop spans 17 amino acids. In nucleotides, the CDR3 is TGCGCCAGCAGCCGAGGGGTCCTAGCGGGAGGGATCAATGAGCAGTTCTTC. The encoded protein is CASSRGVLAGGINEQFF.

The genes are TRBV6-5 and TRBJ2-7, with TRBD2 matching 9 bases. The germline V gene has CDR1 MNHEY and CDR2 SVGAGI. There are 13 residues in the CDR3. Losses at the gene ends were 6 bases for V and 3 bases for J; bases not matched to a gene: 3. This chain's CDR3 is CASRMTSGYEQYF. As DNA, the CDR3 is TGTGCCAGCAGGATGACTAGCGGCTACGAGCAGTACTTC.

In DNA, the CDR3 is TGTGCCAGCAGCTTGACGCACAGCAACTACGAGCAGTACTTC. This gives the protein CASSLTHSNYEQYF. The chain joins TRBV5-4 to TRBJ2-7; D ambiguous. Per the germline V gene, CDR1 is SGHNT and CDR2 is YYREEE (reference sequence). This CDR3 is built from 14 residues. Trimming left V 1 base short and J 3 bases short, with 11 bases between.

The V and J genes are TRBV4-3 and TRBJ2-5; D possibly uses TRBD1 or TRBD2 (5 bases each). Trimming removed 0 bases at V and 4 bases at J, with 9 bases between. This CDR3 has 14 amino acids. Per germline, CDR1 LGHNA and CDR2 YSLEER. For the CDR3, the DNA is TGCGCCAGCAGCCAAGATCGAGGGGCAGAGACCCAGTACTTC. This encodes CASSQDRGAETQYF.

CDR3 residues: CASRDLDRVNIQYF. The CDR3 DNA follows: TGCGCCAGCAGGGACTTGGACAGGGTCAACATTCAGTACTTC. V and J are TRBV5-1 and TRBJ2-4; 8 nucleotides agree with TRBD1. The germline V gene has CDR1 SGHRS and CDR2 YFSETQ. The CDR3 is 14 residues long. V lost 5 bases to trimming and J lost 7 bases; unmatched junction nucleotides: 8.

The chain is built from TRBV6-1 and TRBJ2-7; D is perhaps TRBD2 (7 bases). The CDR3 has 15 residues. Between the trimmed V and J ends, which lost 0 bases and 7 bases, there was a span of 16 bases. CDR1 MNHNS and CDR2 SASEGT come from the germline V gene. The CDR3 DNA sequence: TGTGCCAGCAGTGAAGCGCTGAACAGGGAGGGAGAGCAGTACTTC. Translation gives CASSEALNREGEQYF.

The chain recombines TRBV10-3 with TRBJ2-2; TRBD1 aligns across 8 bases. V trimming: 6 bases; J trimming: 6 bases; junction bases outside the gene matches: 15. The V gene's germline CDR1 is ENHRY and CDR2 SYGVKD. The CDR3 consists of 17 residues. The CDR3 DNA reads TGTGCCATCAGCCCCGGGACAGGAATTAAAAATTCCGGGGAGCTGTTTTTT. Translated, it gives CAISPGTGIKNSGELFF.

The genes are TRBV12-5 and TRBJ2-1, with D perhaps matching TRBD1 (6 bases). The V gene's germline CDR1 is LGHNT and CDR2 FRNRAP. Trimming removed 2 bases at V and 4 bases at J, with 12 bases between. The CDR3 is 15 amino acids. CDR3 sequence reads: CASGLWQGQYNEQFF. CDR3 DNA: TGTGCTAGTGGTTTGTGGCAGGGGCAGTACAATGAGCAGTTCTTC.

The chain joins TRBV30 to TRBJ1-6; 9 bases line up with TRBD1. Trimming took 2 bases from V and 7 from J; bases not matched to a gene: 3. CDR3 length: 14 residues. Germline lookup yields CDR1 GTSNPN and CDR2 SVGIG (reference sequence). The CDR3 loop is CAWSRGQGNSPLHF. CDR3 nucleotide sequence: TGTGCCTGGAGTCGCGGACAGGGGAATTCACCCCTCCACTTT.

The chain recombines TRBV7-9 with TRBJ1-5; 8 bases align to TRBD1. With 0 bases clipped from V and 11 bases from J, the junction kept 6 bases outside the gene matches. The germline CDR1 and CDR2 sequences are SEHNR and FQNEAQ (reference sequence). There are 14 residues in the CDR3. The CDR3 nucleotides are TGTGCCAGCAGCTTAGCCGGGACAGGACGGACCCAGCATTTT. Translating gives CASSLAGTGRTQHF.

The V and J genes are TRBV6-5 and TRBJ2-1, with 9 bases identical to TRBD2. Germline trimming cut 7 bases from V and 5 bases from J; bases unmatched to any gene: 9. Germline CDR1 reads MNHEY; CDR2 reads SVGAGI. The CDR3 length is 15 residues. The CDR3: CASNPWTSANNEQFF. CDR3 coding DNA: TGTGCCAGCAACCCCTGGACTAGCGCGAACAATGAGCAGTTCTTC.

The chain's CDR3 is CASSLGAGRSYNEQFF. In nucleotides, the CDR3 is TGTGCCAGCAGCTTAGGAGCCGGGCGGTCGTACAATGAGCAGTTCTTC. The chain couples TRBV11-3 to TRBJ2-1; D is undetermined. Trimming shortened V by 1 base and J by 4 bases, and 14 bases separated the two germline ends. This CDR3 is built from 16 residues. CDR1 is SGHNT, CDR2 YENEEA, per germline. The complete variable domain, with remaining parts taken from reference TRBV11-3 and TRBJ2-1, reads EAGVVQSPRYKIIEKKQPVAFWCNPISGHNTLYWYLQNLGQGPELLIRYENEEAVDDSQLPKDRFSAERLKGVDSTLKIQPAELGDSAVYLCASSLGAGRSYNEQFFGPGTRLTVL.

This chain connects TRBV9 to TRBJ2-5; 10 bases match TRBD2. This CDR3 has 15 amino acids. Looked up from germline, CDR1 is SGDLS and CDR2 is YYNGEE. V was clipped by 0 bases and J by 4 bases; unmatched bases: 3. DNA of the CDR3: TGTGCCAGCAGCGTAGGACTAGCGGGCGGAGAGACCCAGTACTTC. Encoded protein: CASSVGLAGGETQYF. The entire variable domain, with the rest obtained from reference TRBV9 and TRBJ2-5, is as follows: DSGVTQTPKHLITATGQRVTLRCSPRSGDLSVYWYQQSLDQGLQFLIQYYNGEERAKGNILERFSAQQFPDLHSELNLSSLELGDSALYFCASSVGLAGGETQYFGPGTRLLVL.

This clone was observed once. One junction end does not reproduce the germline sequence, and a read error may be involved. V and J are TRBV6-2 or TRBV6-3 and TRBJ2-3; 10 nucleotides line up with TRBD2. The CDR3 loop spans 17 amino acids. The germline gives CDR1 MNHEY, CDR2 SVGEGT. CDR3 nucleotide sequence: TGTGCCAGCAGTAACTCGGGACTAGCGTTACGCACAGATACGCAGTATTTT. It translates to CASSNSGLALRTDTQYF.

The chain uses TRBV11-2 and TRBJ2-7; TRBD1 or TRBD2 may be the D gene (6 bases each). Germline CDR1 SGHAT, CDR2 FQNNGV. This CDR3 spans 16 amino acids. The V end lost 5 bases, the J end lost 0 bases, and 17 bases lay between the germline ends. CDR3 nucleotide sequence: TGTGCCAGCAGCCTGGGGGCGGGAAGCCCCTCCTACGAGCAGTACTTC. Encoded protein: CASSLGAGSPSYEQYF.

The V call is TRBV29-1, the J call TRBJ2-1, with D perhaps matching TRBD2 (6 bases). Trimming removed 6 bases at V and 7 bases at J, with 13 bases between. Germline V gives CDR1 SQVTM, CDR2 ANQGSEA. This CDR3 is 12 amino acids long. The CDR3 nucleotides read TGCAGCGTCTTCCCGGGGAGGAATGAGCAGTTCTTC. Translation: CSVFPGRNEQFF.

The V and J genes are TRBV6-5 and TRBJ1-6; 9 nucleotides match TRBD1. V lost 6 bases and J lost 11; bases outside the gene matches: 8. Germline V gene lookup returns CDR1 MNHEY and CDR2 SVGAGI. The CDR3 is 14 residues long. CDR3 coding DNA: TGTGCCAGCAGCTCCGGGACAGGGAAGACACCCCTCCACTTT. Its protein is CASSSGTGKTPLHF.